The 21 T cell receptor beta chains below all came from one sample that was sequenced in a study of control samples from healthy donors and cancer patients. Profiling relied on immunoSEQ multiplex PCR, and the TCRdb table lists in-frame clones only, not all of them. Here the sample spans about 96,000 clones, about 92% being singletons. The source material was blood. The receptors come from a man between 18 and 35 years old in good health.

The V call is TRBV19, the J call TRBJ1-5; D gene unclear. Germline V gene lookup returns CDR1 LNHDA and CDR2 SQIVND (reference sequence). Deletions cut 5 bases from V and 0 bases from J, with 5 bases between. CDR3 length: 13 residues. The CDR3 DNA follows: TGTGCCAGTAGTGATGATAGCAATCAGCCCCAGCATTTT. Translated: CASSDDSNQPQHF.

The rearrangement links TRBV21-1 to TRBJ1-1; no check of the table's D call, TRBD1, against the DNA was made. TRBV21-1 is deemed a pseudogene. The CDR3 extends over 16 amino acids. In DNA form, the CDR3 reads TGTGCCAGCAGCAAACTAAACGGACAGGTAAACACTGAAGCTTTCTTT. Translated, it gives CASSKLNGQVNTEAFF.

Here the CDR3 reads CASSTSQLNEKLFF. The CDR3, as DNA: TGTGCCAGCAGTACGTCCCAGCTTAATGAAAAACTGTTTTTT. The rearrangement links TRBV28 to TRBJ1-4; D is ambiguous. V shed 5 bases and J shed 4 bases, with 11 bases lying between them. CDR3 size: 14 residues. Germline CDR1 reads MDHEN; CDR2 reads SYDVKM. Combining the CDR3 with reference TRBV28 and TRBJ1-4 gives the whole variable domain DVKVTQSSRYLVKRTGEKVFLECVQDMDHENMFWYRQDPGLGLRLIYFSYDVKMKEKGDIPEGYSVSREKKERFSLILESASTNQTSMYLCASSTSQLNEKLFFGSGTQLSVL.

This clone occurred once. The V gene is TRBV14, the J gene TRBJ1-2, with no clear D. Germline CDR1 reads SGHDN; CDR2 reads FVKESK. The CDR3 has 13 amino acids. V was cut by 1 base and J by 5 bases, with 8 bases left in between. CDR3 coding DNA: TGTGCCAGCAGCCAAGGGCGGGGTTATGGCTACACCTTC. It translates to CASSQGRGYGYTF.

V is TRBV13 and J is TRBJ1-1; D is possibly TRBD1 (5 bases). Germline lookup yields CDR1 PRHDT and CDR2 FYEKMQ (reference sequence). The CDR3 runs 15 residues. Trimming stripped 5 bases from V and 1 base from J, with 14 bases between. In DNA, the CDR3 is TGTGCCAGCAGCATGAGACAGTACTCGAACACTGAAGCTTTCTTT. Its protein is CASSMRQYSNTEAFF.

V is TRBV4-3 and J is TRBJ1-3; D unclear. The germline V gene has CDR1 LGHNA and CDR2 YSLEER. With 2 bases removed from V and 0 bases from J, the gap between germline ends came to 11 bases. The CDR3 loop spans 16 amino acids. CDR3 region: CASSQSSGYSGNTIYF. The CDR3, as DNA: TGCGCCAGCAGCCAAAGTTCCGGCTACTCTGGAAACACCATATATTTT.

A few counts support this clone. This chain links TRBV2 with TRBJ1-3, with D possibly matching TRBD1 (6 bases). This CDR3 has 13 residues. V was trimmed by 5 bases and J by 3 bases, leaving 8 bases between them. Germline CDR1 reads SNHLY; CDR2 reads FYNNEI. CDR3 in DNA: TGTGCCAGCAGTCCCAGGGGTGGAAACACCATATATTTT. Translated: CASSPRGGNTIYF.

Written as DNA, the CDR3 is TGCAGCGCCCTTACAGGGAACACTGAAGCTTTCTTT. This sequence encodes CSALTGNTEAFF. This chain links TRBV29-1 with TRBJ1-1; tentative D call: TRBD1 (5 bases). The ends were cut back, 7 bases at V and 1 base at J, with 10 bases in the middle. This CDR3 has 12 residues. Germline values: CDR1 SQVTM, CDR2 ANQGSEA.

The chain joins TRBV27 to TRBJ2-1, with TRBD2 matching 10 bases. This CDR3 has 14 residues. V dropped 6 bases and J dropped 5; count of bases not matched to a gene: 4. Germline CDR1 reads MNHEY; CDR2 reads SMNVEV (reference sequence). The CDR3 protein is CASRQREGDNEQFF. DNA of the CDR3: TGTGCCAGCAGGCAGCGGGAGGGAGACAATGAGCAGTTCTTC.

The CDR3 region is CASRDGGYTF. As DNA, the CDR3 is TGTGCCAGTCGGGATGGTGGCTACACCTTC. The V call is TRBV28, the J call TRBJ1-2; D ambiguous. The CDR3 consists of 10 residues. Germline-derived CDR1 and CDR2 are MDHEN and SYDVKM. The ends were cut back, 9 bases at V and 7 bases at J, with 9 bases in the middle.

This chain uses TRBV5-8 with TRBJ1-2; unclear D gene. Trimming left V 0 bases short and J 5 bases short, with 17 bases between. This CDR3 region has 16 residues. Germline CDR1 is SGHTS and CDR2 is YDEGEE. CDR3 residues: CASSLAFGVGDYGYTF. The CDR3 DNA reads TGTGCCAGCAGCTTGGCCTTTGGAGTCGGGGATTATGGCTACACCTTC.

This clone has only one observation. V usage is TRBV15 and J usage is TRBJ1-4; TRBD1 might be the D (5 bases). V shed 1 base and J shed 7 bases, with 13 bases lying between them. CDR1 and CDR2 from the germline V gene are LNHNV and YYDKDF (reference sequence). The CDR3 spans 15 residues. CDR3 region: CATSRGAGSGEKLFF. CDR3 nucleotides: TGTGCCACCAGCAGAGGGGCAGGGTCCGGTGAAAAACTGTTTTTT.

The CDR3 is CASSLDRGSGYTF. The CDR3 bases are TGTGCCAGCAGCCTGGACAGGGGTAGTGGCTACACCTTC. The chain uses TRBV6-5 and TRBJ1-2; TRBD1 matches 9 bases. Germline V gene sequence: CDR1 MNHEY, CDR2 SVGAGI. The CDR3 is made up of 13 amino acids. The junction had 6 bases not matched to a gene; V was cut back by 6 bases and J by 7 bases.

The J gene is TRBJ2-7, the V gene TRBV5-5, with 11 bases that match TRBD2. Unmatched junction bases numbered 15, after V lost 4 bases and J lost 0 bases. The CDR3 sequence is 19 residues long. Germline assignment: CDR1 SGHKS and CDR2 YYEKEE (reference sequence). The CDR3 spells CASSKDPGLADPSSYEQYF. CDR3 nucleotides: TGTGCCAGCAGCAAAGATCCGGGACTAGCGGACCCGAGCTCCTACGAGCAGTACTTC.

V gene TRBV29-1 combines with J gene TRBJ1-1, with 7 positions matching TRBD1. The CDR3 has 11 amino acids. Germline loops: CDR1 SQVTM, CDR2 ANQGSEA. J gave up 7 bases and V 5 bases, and 4 bases lay outside the gene matches. The DNA for the CDR3 is TGCAGCGTTTATAGACAGGGTGAAGCTTTCTTT. It yields the protein CSVYRQGEAFF.

CDR3 nucleotide sequence: TGTGCCTGGAGTGAGTTTGGTCTGGGGTCAGGGGCCAACGTCCTGACTTTC. This codes for CAWSEFGLGSGANVLTF. The chain combines TRBV30 with TRBJ2-6; D unresolved. CDR3 length: 17 residues. Trimming left V 1 base short and J 4 bases short, with 17 bases between. Germline CDR1 and CDR2: GTSNPN and SVGIG (reference sequence).

The rearrangement joins TRBV6-2 or TRBV6-3 to TRBJ2-7; weak D call: TRBD2 (6 bases). The ends were cut back, 2 bases at V and 6 bases at J, with 8 bases in the middle. Germline V CDR1 and CDR2: MNHEY, SVGEGT. CDR3 length: 12 amino acids. The CDR3 region has the DNA TGTGCCAGCAGTTACGGGACTCCCGAGCAGTACTTC. It codes for CASSYGTPEQYF.

The CDR3 nucleotides read TGTGCCAGCAGCTTAGCGGCCGGTACATACAATGAGCAGTTCTTC. Protein sequence: CASSLAAGTYNEQFF. The rearrangement links TRBV7-3 to TRBJ2-1; D remains unclear. V lost 2 bases to trimming and J lost 4 bases, with 12 bases between them. The CDR3 consists of 15 residues. The germline CDR1 and CDR2 sequences are SGHTA and FQGTGA.

This chain joins TRBV29-1 and TRBJ2-7; TRBD2 aligns across 10 bases. V trimming: 2 bases; J trimming: 6 bases; junction bases outside the gene matches: 7. The CDR3 contains 14 residues. Germline assignment: CDR1 SQVTM and CDR2 ANQGSEA. DNA for the CDR3: TGCAGCGTTGAAACGCCTAGCGGGAGCTCCGAGCAGTACTTC. It codes for CSVETPSGSSEQYF.

This rearrangement joins TRBV19 to TRBJ1-5, with D tentatively TRBD1 (5 bases). Germline CDR1 is LNHDA and CDR2 is SQIVND (reference sequence). V was shortened by 6 bases and J by 11 bases, with 26 bases between the two germline ends. The CDR3 has 16 residues. The CDR3 loop is CASSPGTVLTWESQHF. The CDR3 DNA is TGTGCCAGTAGCCCGGGGACGGTGCTAACTTGGGAGTCCCAGCATTTT.

The chain recombines TRBV30 with TRBJ1-3, with D maybe TRBD1 (5 bases). Trimming removed 2 bases from V and 5 bases from J, with 10 bases in between. The CDR3 loop spans 13 amino acids. CDR1 is GTSNPN and CDR2 is SVGIG in the germline V gene (reference sequence). The CDR3 reads CAWSPGPRNTIYF. CDR3 nucleotide sequence: TGTGCCTGGAGTCCGGGACCTAGAAACACCATATATTTT.